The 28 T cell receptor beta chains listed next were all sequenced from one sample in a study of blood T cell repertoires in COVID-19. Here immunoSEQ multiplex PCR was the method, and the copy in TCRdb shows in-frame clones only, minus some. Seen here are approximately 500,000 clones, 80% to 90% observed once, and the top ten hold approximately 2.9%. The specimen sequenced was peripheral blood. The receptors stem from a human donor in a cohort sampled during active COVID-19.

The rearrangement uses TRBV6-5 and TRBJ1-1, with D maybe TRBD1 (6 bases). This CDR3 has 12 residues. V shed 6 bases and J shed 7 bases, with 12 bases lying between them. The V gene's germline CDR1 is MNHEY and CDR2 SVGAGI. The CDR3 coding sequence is TGTGCCAGCAGCCTCAGGGGAGTTGAAGCTTTCTTT. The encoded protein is CASSLRGVEAFF.

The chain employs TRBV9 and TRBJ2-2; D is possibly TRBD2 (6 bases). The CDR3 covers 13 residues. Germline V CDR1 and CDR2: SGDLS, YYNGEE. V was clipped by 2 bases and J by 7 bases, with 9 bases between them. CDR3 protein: CASSVGSVGELFF. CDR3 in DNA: TGTGCCAGCAGCGTCGGGAGCGTCGGGGAGCTGTTTTTT.

The CDR3: CASSQDSTGEDTQYF. The CDR3 DNA is TGTGCCAGCAGCCAAGATTCGACAGGGGAAGATACGCAGTATTTT. The chain is built from TRBV3-1 (or the pseudogene TRBV3-2) and TRBJ2-3; 8 bases are shared with TRBD1. The CDR3 extends over 15 amino acids. Trimming removed 0 bases from V and 5 bases from J; junction bases left unmatched: 4. Germline V gene lookup returns CDR1 LGHDT and CDR2 YNNKEL (reference sequence).

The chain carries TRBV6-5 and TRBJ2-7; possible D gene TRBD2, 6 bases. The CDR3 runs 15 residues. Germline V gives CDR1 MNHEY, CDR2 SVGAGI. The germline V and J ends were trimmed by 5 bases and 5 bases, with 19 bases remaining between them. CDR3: CASSPPPGVSNEQYF. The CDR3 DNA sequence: TGTGCCAGCAGTCCCCCCCCGGGGGTTAGTAACGAGCAGTACTTC.

The CDR3 here is CASYEPGMGNTEAFF. The CDR3 DNA reads as TGTGCCAGCTACGAACCCGGGATGGGGAACACTGAAGCTTTCTTT. The chain uses TRBV18 and TRBJ1-1, with D uncertain. V was cut by 7 bases and J by 1 base, with 16 bases left in between. The CDR3 consists of 15 residues. The germline V gene has CDR1 KGHSH and CDR2 LQKENI.

The CDR3 DNA reads as TGTGCCTGGATGGACAGGGGGCGTTTAAGCACCGGGGAGCTGTTTTTT. It translates to CAWMDRGRLSTGELFF. The chain recombines TRBV30 with TRBJ2-2; 11 positions agree with TRBD1. Germline CDR1 is GTSNPN and CDR2 is SVGIG (reference sequence). The CDR3 has 16 amino acids. V lost 4 bases and J lost 4; bases outside the gene matches: 8.

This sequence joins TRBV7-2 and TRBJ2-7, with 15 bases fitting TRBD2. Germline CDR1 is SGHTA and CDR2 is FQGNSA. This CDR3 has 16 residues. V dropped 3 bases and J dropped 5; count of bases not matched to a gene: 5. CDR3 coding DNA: TGTGCCAGCAGCTTGGGGACTAGCGGGAGGTATGACGAGCAGTACTTC. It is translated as CASSLGTSGRYDEQYF. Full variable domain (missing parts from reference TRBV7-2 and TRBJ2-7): GAGVSQSPSNKVTEKGKDVELRCDPISGHTALYWYRQSLGQGLEFLIYFQGNSAPDKSGLPSDRFSAERTGGSVSTLTIQRTQQEDSAVYLCASSLGTSGRYDEQYFGPGTRLTVT.

CDR3: CASSWDTIGSGNTIYF. The CDR3 coding sequence is TGTGCCAGTAGTTGGGACACCATCGGGTCTGGAAACACCATATATTTT. The chain recombines TRBV19 with TRBJ1-3; TRBD1 is a possible D gene (6 bases). Trimming pared 5 bases from V and 1 base from J, leaving 15 bases between. Germline lookup yields CDR1 LNHDA and CDR2 SQIVND (reference sequence). The CDR3 runs 16 residues.

CDR3 sequence (DNA): TGTGCCAGCAGTTCACACAGGGCGCCACAAGAGACCCAGTACTTC. It is translated as CASSSHRAPQETQYF. The chain carries TRBV2 and TRBJ2-5, with D possibly matching TRBD1 (6 bases). The CDR3 has 15 amino acids. From germline, CDR1 is SNHLY and CDR2 FYNNEI. Trimming cost V 5 bases and J 2 bases, with 15 bases left between them.

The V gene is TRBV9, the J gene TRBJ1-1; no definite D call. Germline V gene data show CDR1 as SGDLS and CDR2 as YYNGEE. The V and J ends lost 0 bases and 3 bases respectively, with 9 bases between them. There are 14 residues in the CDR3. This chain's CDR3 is CASSVGLADTEAFF. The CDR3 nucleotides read TGTGCCAGCAGCGTAGGCCTGGCGGACACTGAAGCTTTCTTT.

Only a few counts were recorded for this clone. CDR3 in amino acids: CASSLKTGPSGNTIYF. The CDR3 DNA is TGTGCCAGCAGTTTAAAGACAGGGCCCTCTGGAAACACCATATATTTT. The chain links TRBV27 to TRBJ1-3, with TRBD1 matching 7 bases. CDR1 is MNHEY and CDR2 is SMNVEV in the germline V gene (reference sequence). Unmatched junction bases numbered 4, after V lost 2 bases and J lost 0 bases. The length of the CDR3 is 16 residues.

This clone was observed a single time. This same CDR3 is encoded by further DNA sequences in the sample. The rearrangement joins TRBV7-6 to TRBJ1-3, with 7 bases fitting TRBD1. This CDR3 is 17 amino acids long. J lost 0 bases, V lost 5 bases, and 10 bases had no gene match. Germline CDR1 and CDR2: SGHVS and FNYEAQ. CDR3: CASSLRDRASSGNTIYF. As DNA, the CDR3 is TGTGCCAGCAGCCTAAGGGACAGAGCTAGCTCTGGAAACACCATATATTTT.

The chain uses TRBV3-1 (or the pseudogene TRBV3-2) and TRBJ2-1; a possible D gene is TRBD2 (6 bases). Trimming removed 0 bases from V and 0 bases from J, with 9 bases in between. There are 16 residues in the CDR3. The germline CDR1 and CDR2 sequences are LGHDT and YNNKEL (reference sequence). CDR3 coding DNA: TGTGCCAGCAGCCAAGAGTATAGCGGCTCCTACAATGAGCAGTTCTTC. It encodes CASSQEYSGSYNEQFF.

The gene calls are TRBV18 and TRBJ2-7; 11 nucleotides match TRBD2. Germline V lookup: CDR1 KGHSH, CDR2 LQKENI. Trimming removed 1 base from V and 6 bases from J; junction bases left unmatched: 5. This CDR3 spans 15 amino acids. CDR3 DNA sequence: TGTGCCAGCTCACCACAACTAGCGGGAGTTCGCGAGCAGTACTTC. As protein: CASSPQLAGVREQYF.

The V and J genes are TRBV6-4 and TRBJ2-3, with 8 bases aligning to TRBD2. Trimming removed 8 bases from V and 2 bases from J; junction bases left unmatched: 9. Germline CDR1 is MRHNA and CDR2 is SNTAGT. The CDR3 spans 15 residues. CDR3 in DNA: TGTGCCAGCCGATTACTAGCGGAGACCACAGATACGCAGTATTTT. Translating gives CASRLLAETTDTQYF.

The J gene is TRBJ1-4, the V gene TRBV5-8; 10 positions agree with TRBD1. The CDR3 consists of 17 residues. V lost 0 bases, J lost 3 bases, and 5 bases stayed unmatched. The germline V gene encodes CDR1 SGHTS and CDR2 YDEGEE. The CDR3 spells CASSLDGTGVPNEKLFF. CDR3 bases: TGTGCCAGCAGCTTGGACGGGACAGGGGTCCCTAATGAAAAACTGTTTTTT.

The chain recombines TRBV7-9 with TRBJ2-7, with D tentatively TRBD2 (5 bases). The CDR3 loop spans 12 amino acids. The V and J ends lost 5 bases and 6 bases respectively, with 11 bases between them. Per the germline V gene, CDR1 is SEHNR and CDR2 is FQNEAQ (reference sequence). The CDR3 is CASSPWTGEQYF. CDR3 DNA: TGTGCCAGCAGCCCTTGGACTGGCGAGCAGTACTTC.

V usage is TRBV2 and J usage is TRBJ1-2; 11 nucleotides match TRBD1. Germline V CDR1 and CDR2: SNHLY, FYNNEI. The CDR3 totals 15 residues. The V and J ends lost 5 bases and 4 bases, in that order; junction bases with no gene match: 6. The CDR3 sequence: CASSRGTGGGYGYTF. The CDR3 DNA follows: TGTGCCAGCAGTCGGGGGACAGGGGGAGGCTATGGCTACACCTTC.

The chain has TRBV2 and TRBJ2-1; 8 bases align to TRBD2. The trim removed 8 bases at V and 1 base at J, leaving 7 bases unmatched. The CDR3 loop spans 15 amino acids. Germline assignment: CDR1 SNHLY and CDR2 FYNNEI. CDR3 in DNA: TGTGCCAGCGGATTAGCGGGATTGTCCTACAATGAGCAGTTCTTC. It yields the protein CASGLAGLSYNEQFF.

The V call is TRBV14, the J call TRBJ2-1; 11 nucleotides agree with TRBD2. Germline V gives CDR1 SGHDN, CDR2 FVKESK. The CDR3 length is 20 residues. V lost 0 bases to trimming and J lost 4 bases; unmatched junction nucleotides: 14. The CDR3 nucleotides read TGTGCCAGCAGCCAAGAAGGGGTTAGCGGGAGGGCCCTCGGGTACAATGAGCAGTTCTTC. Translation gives CASSQEGVSGRALGYNEQFF.

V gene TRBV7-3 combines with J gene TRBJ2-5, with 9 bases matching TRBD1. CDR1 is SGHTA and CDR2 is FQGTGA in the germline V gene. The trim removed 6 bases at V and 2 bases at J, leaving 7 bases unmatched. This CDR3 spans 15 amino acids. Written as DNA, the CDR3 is TGTGCCAGCAGTATTGGACAGGGGAGACAAGAGACCCAGTACTTC. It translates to CASSIGQGRQETQYF.

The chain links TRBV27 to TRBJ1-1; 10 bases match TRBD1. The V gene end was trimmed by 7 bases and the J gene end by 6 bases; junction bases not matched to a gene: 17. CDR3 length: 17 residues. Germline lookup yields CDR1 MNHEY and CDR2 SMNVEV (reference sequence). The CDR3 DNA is TGTGCCAGCACCCGAAGTAGGACAGGGGGTCCTGAGGCTGAAGCTTTCTTT. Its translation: CASTRSRTGGPEAEAFF.

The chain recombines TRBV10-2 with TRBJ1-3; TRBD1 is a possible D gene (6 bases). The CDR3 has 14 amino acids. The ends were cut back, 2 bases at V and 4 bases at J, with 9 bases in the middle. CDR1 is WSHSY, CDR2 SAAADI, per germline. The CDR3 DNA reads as TGCGCCAGCAGTGAGACAGGGACGGGAAACACCATATATTTT. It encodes CASSETGTGNTIYF.

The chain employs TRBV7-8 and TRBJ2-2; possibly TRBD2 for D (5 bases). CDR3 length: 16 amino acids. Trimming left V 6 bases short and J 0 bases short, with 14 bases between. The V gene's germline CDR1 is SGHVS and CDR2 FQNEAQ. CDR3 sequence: CASRRTGISNTGELFF. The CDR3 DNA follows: TGTGCCAGCAGACGAACGGGAATATCGAACACCGGGGAGCTGTTTTTT.

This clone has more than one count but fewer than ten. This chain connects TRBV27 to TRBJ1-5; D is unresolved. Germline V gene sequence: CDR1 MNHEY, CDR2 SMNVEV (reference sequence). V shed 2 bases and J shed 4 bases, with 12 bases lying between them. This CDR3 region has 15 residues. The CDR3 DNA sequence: TGTGCCAGCAGTTTAATGGGAGGGCCTAATCAGCCCCAGCATTTT. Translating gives CASSLMGGPNQPQHF.

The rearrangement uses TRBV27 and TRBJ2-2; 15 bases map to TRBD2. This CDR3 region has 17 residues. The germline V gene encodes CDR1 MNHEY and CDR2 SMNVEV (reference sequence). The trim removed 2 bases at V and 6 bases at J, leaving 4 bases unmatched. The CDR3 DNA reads TGTGCCAGCAGTTTAATCGGACTAGCGGGAGGGGCCGGGGAGCTGTTTTTT. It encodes CASSLIGLAGGAGELFF.

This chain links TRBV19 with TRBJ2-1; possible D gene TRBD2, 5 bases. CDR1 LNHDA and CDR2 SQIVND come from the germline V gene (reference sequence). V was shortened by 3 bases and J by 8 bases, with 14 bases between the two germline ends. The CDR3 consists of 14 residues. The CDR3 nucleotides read TGTGCCAGTAGTATTCATGGTGGGAGCGATGAGCAGTTCTTC. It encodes CASSIHGGSDEQFF.

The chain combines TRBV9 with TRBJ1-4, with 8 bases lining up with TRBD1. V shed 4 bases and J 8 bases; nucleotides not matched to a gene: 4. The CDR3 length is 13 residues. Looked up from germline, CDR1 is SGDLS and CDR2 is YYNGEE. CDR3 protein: CASSPRTGEKLFF. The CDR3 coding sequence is TGTGCCAGCAGCCCTAGGACAGGGGAAAAACTGTTTTTT.